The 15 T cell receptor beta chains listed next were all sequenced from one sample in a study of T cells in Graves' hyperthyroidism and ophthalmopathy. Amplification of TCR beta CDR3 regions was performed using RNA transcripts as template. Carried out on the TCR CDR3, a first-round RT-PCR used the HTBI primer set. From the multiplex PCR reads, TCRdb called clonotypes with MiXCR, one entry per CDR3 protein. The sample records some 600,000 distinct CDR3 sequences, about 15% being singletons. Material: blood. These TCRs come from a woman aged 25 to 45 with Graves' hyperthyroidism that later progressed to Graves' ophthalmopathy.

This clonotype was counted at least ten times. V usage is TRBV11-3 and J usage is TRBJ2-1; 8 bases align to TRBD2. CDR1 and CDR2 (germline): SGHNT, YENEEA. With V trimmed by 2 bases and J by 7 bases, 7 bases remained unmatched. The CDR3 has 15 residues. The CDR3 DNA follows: TGTGCCAGCAGCTTAAGGCCAGCGGGAGAAAATGAGCAGTTCTTC. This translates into CASSLRPAGENEQFF.

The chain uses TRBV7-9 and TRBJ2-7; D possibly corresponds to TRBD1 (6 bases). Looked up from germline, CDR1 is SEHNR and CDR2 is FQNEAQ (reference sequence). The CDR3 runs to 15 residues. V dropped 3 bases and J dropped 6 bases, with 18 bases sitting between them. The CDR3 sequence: CASSLDGSGGCEQYF. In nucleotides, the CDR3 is TGTGCCAGCAGCTTGGATGGGAGTGGGGGCTGCGAGCAGTACTTC.

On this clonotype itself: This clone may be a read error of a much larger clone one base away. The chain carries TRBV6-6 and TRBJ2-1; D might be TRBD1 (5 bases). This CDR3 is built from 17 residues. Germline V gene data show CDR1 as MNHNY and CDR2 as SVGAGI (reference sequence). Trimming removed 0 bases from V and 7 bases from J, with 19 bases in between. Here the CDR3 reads CASSYSSGRVARNEQFF. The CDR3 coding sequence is TGTGCCAGCAGTTACTCCAGTGGCAGGGTCGCACGGAATGAGCAGTTCTTC.

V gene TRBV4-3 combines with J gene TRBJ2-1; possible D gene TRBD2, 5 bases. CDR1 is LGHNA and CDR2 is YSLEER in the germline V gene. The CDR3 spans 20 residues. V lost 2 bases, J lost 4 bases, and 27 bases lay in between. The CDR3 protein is CASSQSSPGFEERRYNEQFF. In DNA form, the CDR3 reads TGCGCCAGCAGCCAAAGTTCCCCTGGGTTTGAGGAGCGGCGTTACAATGAGCAGTTCTTC.

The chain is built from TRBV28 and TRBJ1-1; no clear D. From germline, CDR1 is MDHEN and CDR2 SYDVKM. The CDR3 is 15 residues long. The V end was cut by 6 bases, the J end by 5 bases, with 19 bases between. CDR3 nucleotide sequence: TGTGCCAGCAGCACTCCCACTAAAAAGTGGACTGAAGCTTTCTTT. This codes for CASSTPTKKWTEAFF.

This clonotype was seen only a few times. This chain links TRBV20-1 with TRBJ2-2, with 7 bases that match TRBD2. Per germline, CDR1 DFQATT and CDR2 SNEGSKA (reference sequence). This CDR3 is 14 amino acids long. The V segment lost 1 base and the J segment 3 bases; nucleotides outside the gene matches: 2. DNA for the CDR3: TGCAGTGCTAGAGCTAGCGGATACACCGGGGAGCTGTTTTTT. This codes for CSARASGYTGELFF.

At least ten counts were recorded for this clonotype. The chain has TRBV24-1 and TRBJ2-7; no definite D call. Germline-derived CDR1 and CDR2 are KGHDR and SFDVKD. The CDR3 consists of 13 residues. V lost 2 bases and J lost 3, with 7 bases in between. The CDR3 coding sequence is TGTGCCACCAGTGATTATAAGGGCTACGAGCAGTACTTC. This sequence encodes CATSDYKGYEQYF.

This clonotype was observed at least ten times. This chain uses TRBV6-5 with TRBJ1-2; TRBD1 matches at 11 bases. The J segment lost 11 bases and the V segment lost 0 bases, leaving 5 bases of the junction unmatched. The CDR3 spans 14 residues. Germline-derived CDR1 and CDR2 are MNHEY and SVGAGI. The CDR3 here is CASSYSGQGATYTF. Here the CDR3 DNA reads TGTGCCAGCAGTTACTCCGGACAGGGGGCCACTTACACCTTC.

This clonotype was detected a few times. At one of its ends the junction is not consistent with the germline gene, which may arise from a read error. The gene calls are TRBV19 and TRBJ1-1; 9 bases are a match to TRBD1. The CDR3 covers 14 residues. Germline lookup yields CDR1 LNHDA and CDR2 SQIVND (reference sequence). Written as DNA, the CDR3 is TGTGCCCGTAGTACAGGGGGCACGGACACTGAAGCTTTCTTT. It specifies CARSTGGTDTEAFF.

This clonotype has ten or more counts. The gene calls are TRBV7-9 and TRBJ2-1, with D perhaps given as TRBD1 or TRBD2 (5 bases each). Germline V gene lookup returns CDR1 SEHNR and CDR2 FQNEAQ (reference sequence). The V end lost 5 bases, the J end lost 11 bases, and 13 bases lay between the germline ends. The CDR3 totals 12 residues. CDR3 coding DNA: TGTGCCAGCAGCCTCGCCTGGGGACAGCAGTTCTTC. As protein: CASSLAWGQQFF.

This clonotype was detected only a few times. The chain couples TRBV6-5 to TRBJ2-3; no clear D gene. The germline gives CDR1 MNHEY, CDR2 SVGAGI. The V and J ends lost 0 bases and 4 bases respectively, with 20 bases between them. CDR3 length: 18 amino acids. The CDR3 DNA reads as TGTGCCAGCAGTTACTCGATTCAGCCCGGTCCACTCGCAGATACGCAGTATTTT. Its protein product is CASSYSIQPGPLADTQYF.

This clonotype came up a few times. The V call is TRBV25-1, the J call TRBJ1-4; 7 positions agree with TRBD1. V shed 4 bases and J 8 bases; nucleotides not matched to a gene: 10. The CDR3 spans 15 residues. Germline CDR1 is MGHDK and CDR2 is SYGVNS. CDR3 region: CASSASGTVHEKLFF. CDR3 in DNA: TGTGCCAGCAGTGCCTCCGGGACAGTCCACGAAAAACTGTTTTTT.

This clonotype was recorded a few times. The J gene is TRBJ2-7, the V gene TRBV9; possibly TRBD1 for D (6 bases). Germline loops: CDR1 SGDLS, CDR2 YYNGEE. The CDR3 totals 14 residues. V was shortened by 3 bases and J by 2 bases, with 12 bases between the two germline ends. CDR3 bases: TGTGCCAGCAGCGCCGACAGGTTCCCCTACGAGCAGTACTTC. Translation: CASSADRFPYEQYF.

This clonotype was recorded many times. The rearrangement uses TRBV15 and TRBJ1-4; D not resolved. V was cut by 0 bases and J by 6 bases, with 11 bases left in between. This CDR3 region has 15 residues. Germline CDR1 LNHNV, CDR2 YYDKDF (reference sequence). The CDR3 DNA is TGTGCCACCAGCAGAGATCCCGGGGTGGATGAAAAACTGTTTTTT. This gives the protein CATSRDPGVDEKLFF.

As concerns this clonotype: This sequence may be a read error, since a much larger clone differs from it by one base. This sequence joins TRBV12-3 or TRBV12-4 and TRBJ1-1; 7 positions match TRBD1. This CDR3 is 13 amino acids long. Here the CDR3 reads CASSLGQLNEDFF. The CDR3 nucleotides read TGTGCCAGCAGTTTGGGACAGTTAAATGAAGATTTCTTT.